The 31 T cell receptor beta chains given below trace back to one sample, sequenced in a study of tumor-infiltrating lymphocytes in localized non-small cell lung cancer. Libraries were prepared by immunoSEQ multiplex PCR; TCRdb keeps only in-frame clonotypes and omits some of them. This table holds approximately 7,400 clones, roughly four fifths found once. Sequenced input: uninvolved lung tissue not adjacent to the tumor. Every receptor here comes from a human donor with non-small cell lung cancer.

V is TRBV11-3 and J is TRBJ2-2; a possible D gene is TRBD1 (7 bases). This CDR3 is built from 16 residues. The V and J ends lost 4 bases and 7 bases respectively, with 19 bases between them. Germline CDR1 is SGHNT and CDR2 is YENEEA. The CDR3 region has the DNA TGTGCCAGCAGCTCGACTACAGGGGTCGGGAGCGGGGAGCTGTTTTTT. This sequence encodes CASSSTTGVGSGELFF.

The chain joins TRBV19 to TRBJ1-4, with D possibly being TRBD1 (5 bases). CDR1 is LNHDA, CDR2 SQIVND, per germline (reference sequence). This CDR3 has 14 amino acids. The ends were cut back, 3 bases at V and 8 bases at J, with 13 bases in the middle. The CDR3 DNA sequence: TGTGCCAGTAGTATTATGGACATGCGGGAAAAACTGTTTTTT. Amino acids: CASSIMDMREKLFF.

This clone was seen once. The V call is TRBV6-5, the J call TRBJ2-7; 8 nucleotides line up with TRBD2. Germline CDR1 MNHEY, CDR2 SVGAGI. The CDR3 spans 14 residues. Trimming removed 7 bases from V and 0 bases from J; junction bases left unmatched: 5. The CDR3 protein is CASTRAGVSYEQYF. CDR3 DNA sequence: TGTGCCAGCACCAGAGCGGGGGTCTCCTACGAGCAGTACTTC.

The table lists this clone with a few counts. The chain links TRBV11-2 to TRBJ1-3; D is undetermined. The CDR3 runs to 12 residues. V lost 5 bases and J lost 4, with 6 bases in between. In germline, CDR1 is SGHAT, CDR2 FQNNGV. As DNA, the CDR3 is TGTGCCAGCAGCCAACAGGGAAACACCATATATTTT. Its protein is CASSQQGNTIYF. The complete variable domain, with remaining parts taken from reference TRBV11-2 and TRBJ1-3, reads EAGVAQSPRYKIIEKRQSVAFWCNPISGHATLYWYQQILGQGPKLLIQFQNNGVVDDSQLPKDRFSAERLKGVDSTLKIQPAKLEDSAVYLCASSQQGNTIYFGEGSWLTVV.

This rearrangement joins TRBV7-2 to TRBJ2-7; D gene ambiguous. Trimming shortened V by 5 bases and J by 6 bases, and 17 bases separated the two germline ends. CDR3 length equals 14 residues. Per germline, CDR1 SGHTA and CDR2 FQGNSA. CDR3 sequence reads: CASSRPFPRFEQYF. In DNA, the CDR3 is TGTGCCAGCAGCCGCCCCTTCCCGCGCTTCGAGCAGTACTTC.

The rearrangement joins TRBV7-3 to TRBJ2-3; 7 bases agree with TRBD2. The CDR3 has 16 residues. The germline CDR1 and CDR2 sequences are SGHTA and FQGTGA. Losses at the gene ends were 2 bases for V and 2 bases for J; bases not matched to a gene: 7. The CDR3 spells CASSLGSSGFTDTQYF. CDR3 DNA sequence: TGTGCCAGCAGCTTAGGGTCTAGCGGATTCACAGATACGCAGTATTTT.

The rearrangement links TRBV6-5 to TRBJ1-1; D uncertain. Trimming pared 0 bases from V and 5 bases from J, leaving 10 bases between. The CDR3 is made up of 14 amino acids. Per the germline V gene, CDR1 is MNHEY and CDR2 is SVGAGI. CDR3 sequence: CASSYSAVGTEAFF. The CDR3 coding sequence is TGTGCCAGCAGTTACTCGGCGGTGGGGACTGAAGCTTTCTTT.

The chain combines TRBV28 with TRBJ1-4; 8 nucleotides line up with TRBD1. The CDR3 is made up of 16 amino acids. J was trimmed by 2 bases and V by 6 bases; bases with no gene match: 8. Germline CDR1 reads MDHEN; CDR2 reads SYDVKM. The CDR3 here is CASSPGQAWTNEKLFF. In nucleotides, the CDR3 is TGTGCCAGCAGCCCGGGACAGGCTTGGACTAATGAAAAACTGTTTTTT.

CDR3 nucleotide sequence: TGTGCCACCAGCGGGTTTATGAACGGCAATCAGCCCCAGCATTTT. Its protein product is CATSGFMNGNQPQHF. This rearrangement joins TRBV15 to TRBJ1-5; no clear D gene. This CDR3 region has 15 residues. V gave up 5 bases and J gave up 2 bases, with 13 bases separating them. The germline V gene encodes CDR1 LNHNV and CDR2 YYDKDF (reference sequence).

The V and J genes are TRBV15 and TRBJ2-3; 9 bases align to TRBD1. CDR1 and CDR2 (germline): LNHNV, YYDKDF (reference sequence). This CDR3 has 13 amino acids. V was pared by 5 bases and J by 6 bases, with 3 bases of the junction left unmatched. DNA for the CDR3: TGTGCCACCAGCGGGACAGGGAGCGATACGCAGTATTTT. Translation gives CATSGTGSDTQYF.

This rearrangement joins TRBV10-3 to TRBJ2-7, with TRBD2 identical over 13 bases. The V gene's germline CDR1 is ENHRY and CDR2 SYGVKD. V was clipped by 10 bases and J by 7 bases; unmatched bases: 7. This CDR3 contains 13 residues. The CDR3 DNA sequence: TGTGCCACCAGGACTAGCGGGGGCCGTGAGCAGTACTTC. This codes for CATRTSGGREQYF.

V is TRBV6-5 and J is TRBJ1-1; 7 bases fit TRBD1. Germline V lookup: CDR1 MNHEY, CDR2 SVGAGI. The CDR3 runs 14 residues. After removal of 7 bases from V and 3 bases from J, the junction contained 8 bases not matched to a gene. Here the CDR3 DNA reads TGTGCCAGCACCGACAGGGAAGGGCACACTGAAGCTTTCTTT. Its protein product is CASTDREGHTEAFF.

J is TRBJ1-2 and V is TRBV27; 7 bases line up with TRBD1. CDR3 size: 15 residues. V was pared by 6 bases and J by 8 bases, with 15 bases of the junction left unmatched. Germline CDR1 reads MNHEY; CDR2 reads SMNVEV (reference sequence). The CDR3 region is CASSPPGTAWLGYTF. CDR3 nucleotide sequence: TGTGCCAGCAGCCCCCCCGGGACAGCTTGGTTGGGCTACACCTTC.

J is TRBJ2-3 and V is TRBV6-1; D unclear. The CDR3 has 13 amino acids. Germline V lookup: CDR1 MNHNS, CDR2 SASEGT. Trimming cost V 4 bases and J 5 bases, with 10 bases left between them. The CDR3 DNA reads as TGTGCCAGCAGTGGGTCCCTACAAGATACGCAGTATTTT. This translates into CASSGSLQDTQYF.

In this sample, this clone turned up once. V usage is TRBV4-1 and J usage is TRBJ1-5; D is undetermined. Germline V gives CDR1 MGHRA, CDR2 YSYEKL. There are 15 residues in the CDR3. Trimming stripped 4 bases from V and 0 bases from J, with 10 bases between. The CDR3: CASSLLYSSNQPQHF. For the CDR3, the DNA is TGCGCCAGCAGCCTACTTTACAGTAGCAATCAGCCCCAGCATTTT.

This clone was detected once. The chain recombines TRBV29-1 with TRBJ2-7; D is ambiguous. CDR3 length: 14 amino acids. Trimming pared 4 bases from V and 4 bases from J, leaving 17 bases between. Germline lookup yields CDR1 SQVTM and CDR2 ANQGSEA. The CDR3 protein is CSVVSLGRAYEQYF. The CDR3 region has the DNA TGCAGCGTTGTCTCTCTTGGACGAGCGTACGAGCAGTACTTC.

The rearrangement uses TRBV19 and TRBJ1-4; 8 positions match TRBD1. J lost 11 bases, V lost 5 bases, and 7 bases had no gene match. Germline assignment: CDR1 LNHDA and CDR2 SQIVND (reference sequence). The CDR3 extends over 13 amino acids. The CDR3 DNA sequence: TGTGCCAGTAGTCCCTCGACAGGGGTCAAACTGTTTTTT. This gives the protein CASSPSTGVKLFF.

This chain connects TRBV6-6 to TRBJ2-5; TRBD2 matches at 12 bases. The CDR3 contains 14 residues. The trim removed 5 bases at V and 5 bases at J, leaving 3 bases unmatched. In germline, CDR1 is MNHNY, CDR2 SVGAGI (reference sequence). This chain's CDR3 is CASSPSGGAETQYF. The CDR3, as DNA: TGTGCCAGCAGTCCTAGCGGGGGGGCCGAGACCCAGTACTTC.

This clone was seen more than once but under ten times. This chain joins TRBV18 and TRBJ1-1; D unresolved. The germline V and J ends were trimmed by 3 bases and 0 bases, with 11 bases remaining between them. The CDR3 runs 15 residues. Germline V lookup: CDR1 KGHSH, CDR2 LQKENI. CDR3 sequence (DNA): TGTGCCAGCTCACCTTCCCCGGTAGTGAACACTGAAGCTTTCTTT. Protein: CASSPSPVVNTEAFF.

This clone was seen only a few times. This chain links TRBV4-1 with TRBJ1-5; 8 positions match TRBD1. The germline gives CDR1 MGHRA, CDR2 YSYEKL. V lost 3 bases to trimming and J lost 6 bases; unmatched junction nucleotides: 1. The CDR3 contains 13 residues. In DNA, the CDR3 is TGCGCCAGCAGCCACGACAGGGGTCAGCCCCAGCATTTT. Protein product: CASSHDRGQPQHF.

This rearrangement joins TRBV9 to TRBJ1-1; no reliable D call. V lost 3 bases and J 5 bases, leaving 14 bases between the germline ends. Germline lookup yields CDR1 SGDLS and CDR2 YYNGEE. The CDR3 has 14 amino acids. CDR3: CASSAGPGETEAFF. The CDR3 DNA sequence: TGTGCCAGCAGCGCGGGCCCCGGAGAGACTGAAGCTTTCTTT.

V and J are TRBV5-6 and TRBJ2-5; 8 bases align to TRBD1. Germline V gene data show CDR1 as SGHDT and CDR2 as YYEEEE. The CDR3 spans 15 residues. V lost 3 bases to trimming and J lost 5 bases; unmatched junction nucleotides: 9. In DNA, the CDR3 is TGTGCCAGCAGCTCTACAGGGGGTGTAAGGGAGACCCAGTACTTC. Its protein is CASSSTGGVRETQYF. Together with reference TRBV5-6 and TRBJ2-5, the CDR3 gives the full variable domain: DAGVTQSPTHLIKTRGQQVTLRCSPKSGHDTVSWYQQALGQGPQFIFQYYEEEERQRGNFPDRFSGHQFPNYSSELNVNALLLGDSALYLCASSSTGGVRETQYFGPGTRLLVL.

This sequence joins TRBV19 and TRBJ1-6, with TRBD1 as a possible D gene (6 bases). The V end was cut by 4 bases, the J end by 7 bases, with 11 bases between. CDR3 length equals 14 residues. The V gene's germline CDR1 is LNHDA and CDR2 SQIVND (reference sequence). CDR3 loop: CASSTAGVNSPLHF. In DNA form, the CDR3 reads TGTGCCAGTAGTACTGCAGGGGTAAATTCACCCCTCCACTTT.

The gene calls are TRBV5-1 and TRBJ1-1; D remains unclear. Trimming stripped 0 bases from V and 1 base from J, with 10 bases between. The CDR3 is 15 residues long. CDR1 SGHRS and CDR2 YFSETQ come from the germline V gene. In DNA, the CDR3 is TGCGCCAGCAGCTTGGTTGCCTCGGGGAACACTGAAGCTTTCTTT. As protein: CASSLVASGNTEAFF.

This rearrangement joins TRBV6-6 to TRBJ2-2; 8 bases line up with TRBD2. The ends lost 10 bases at V and 2 bases at J; junction bases unmatched: 6. This CDR3 comprises 14 residues. Germline values: CDR1 MNHNY, CDR2 SVGAGI (reference sequence). CDR3 region: CATGVAGNTGELFF. CDR3 bases: TGTGCCACCGGGGTAGCGGGAAACACCGGGGAGCTGTTTTTT.

This chain connects TRBV28 to TRBJ1-2, with D tentatively TRBD1 (6 bases). The germline gives CDR1 MDHEN, CDR2 SYDVKM. V lost 5 bases and J 3 bases, leaving 13 bases between the germline ends. The CDR3 length is 14 residues. CDR3 in DNA: TGTGCCAGCAGTCTGGAGTGGGGGCACTATGGCTACACCTTC. The encoded protein is CASSLEWGHYGYTF.

This chain joins TRBV30 and TRBJ2-1; D unclear. CDR1 is GTSNPN and CDR2 is SVGIG in the germline V gene (reference sequence). The CDR3 totals 14 residues. The ends were cut back, 6 bases at V and 1 base at J, with 13 bases in the middle. The CDR3 sequence is CACLYQGSYNEQFF. The CDR3 nucleotides read TGTGCCTGCCTCTACCAAGGATCCTACAATGAGCAGTTCTTC. Based on the CDR3 plus reference TRBV30 and TRBJ2-1, the full variable domain is SQTIHQWPATLVQPVGSPLSLECTVEGTSNPNLYWYRQAAGRGLQLLFYSVGIGQISSEVPQNLSASRPQDRQFILSSKKLLLSDSGFYLCACLYQGSYNEQFFGPGTRLTVL.

In its sample, this clone is medium-sized. The chain joins TRBV18 to TRBJ2-1; a weak D match, TRBD1 (5 bases). The CDR3 runs 15 residues. V was clipped by 6 bases and J by 8 bases, with 20 bases between them. Germline V gene data show CDR1 as KGHSH and CDR2 as LQKENI. This CDR3 is CASSLSETAWDEQFF. The CDR3 nucleotides read TGTGCCAGCTCCCTGAGCGAGACAGCCTGGGATGAGCAGTTCTTC.

The V and J genes are TRBV6-4 and TRBJ2-7; TRBD1 aligns across 9 bases. Looked up from germline, CDR1 is MRHNA and CDR2 is SNTAGT. This CDR3 spans 15 amino acids. V trimming: 7 bases; J trimming: 2 bases; junction bases outside the gene matches: 9. The CDR3 DNA is TGTGCCAGCATCGAGCGGGACAGGGTGGCCTACGAGCAGTACTTC. As protein: CASIERDRVAYEQYF.

The chain employs TRBV2 and TRBJ1-2; 8 nucleotides agree with TRBD1. The ends lost 4 bases at V and 3 bases at J; junction bases unmatched: 1. The CDR3 runs 13 residues. Germline V gene data show CDR1 as SNHLY and CDR2 as FYNNEI. CDR3 DNA sequence: TGTGCCAGCAGTGCGGGACAGGACTATGGCTACACCTTC. Amino acids: CASSAGQDYGYTF.

The rearrangement links TRBV19 to TRBJ1-5; 7 nucleotides match TRBD1. The V gene end was trimmed by 4 bases and the J gene end by 0 bases; junction bases not matched to a gene: 6. Germline lookup yields CDR1 LNHDA and CDR2 SQIVND (reference sequence). The CDR3 is made up of 16 amino acids. Here the CDR3 DNA reads TGTGCCAGTAGTAGGGACAGCCTAAATAGCAATCAGCCCCAGCATTTT. The encoded protein is CASSRDSLNSNQPQHF.